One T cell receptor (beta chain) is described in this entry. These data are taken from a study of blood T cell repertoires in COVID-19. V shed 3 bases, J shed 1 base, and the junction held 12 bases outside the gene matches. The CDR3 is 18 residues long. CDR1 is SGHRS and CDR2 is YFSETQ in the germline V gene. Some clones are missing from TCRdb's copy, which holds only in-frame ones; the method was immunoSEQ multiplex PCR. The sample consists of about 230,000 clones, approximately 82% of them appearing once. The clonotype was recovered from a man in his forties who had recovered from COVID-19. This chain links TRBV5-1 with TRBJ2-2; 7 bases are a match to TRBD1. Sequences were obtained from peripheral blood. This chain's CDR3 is CASSSDQQRQGNTGELFF. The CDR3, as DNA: TGCGCCAGCAGCTCAGACCAGCAGCGACAGGGGAACACCGGGGAGCTGTTTTTT.